The sequence of this T cell receptor (beta chain) was determined in a study of Tregs in tolerant kidney transplant recipients. Assay used: immunoSEQ multiplex PCR; TCRdb lists only in-frame clones, some missing. The sample consists of approximately 67,000 clones, roughly 90% of them appearing once. The CDR3 is 15 residues long. The V gene lost 6 bases and the J gene lost 2 bases, with 16 bases spanning the gap. Germline V gene data show CDR1 as LNHDA and CDR2 as SQIVND (reference sequence). The source material was CD8+ T cells from blood, sampled before the transplant. The receptor was isolated from a human donor who received a combined kidney and bone marrow transplant. V usage is TRBV19 and J usage is TRBJ1-2; D is uncertain. CDR3 sequence (DNA): TGTGCCAGTAGGTGGTCGGCCGGGTCGAACTATGGCTACACCTTC. Amino acids: CASRWSAGSNYGYTF.